This TCR beta chain was recovered during a study of PD-1 blockade in classical Hodgkin lymphoma. Overall study context: Patients in the cohort were put on intravenous nivolumab, 3 mg/kg every 2 weeks.

Trimming left V 6 bases short and J 0 bases short, with 15 bases between. The CDR3 totals 15 residues. CDR1 SGHKS and CDR2 YYEKEE come from the germline V gene (reference sequence). Time point defined: cycle 4 day 1 (C4D1), after around six weeks of nivolumab. Patients all relapsed after autologous stem cell transplantation, and there was variation in brentuximab vedotin exposure. Some clones are missing from TCRdb's copy, which holds only in-frame ones; the method was immunoSEQ multiplex PCR. The repertoire consists of approximately 39,000 clones, with 77% occurring once and the leading ten covering 9.8%. Study-level points and caveats: While CD8+ TCR diversity did not rise significantly by C4D1, CD4+ TCR diversity did. Complete responders' diversity at baseline resembled that of newly diagnosed patients. Later analyses included only patients treated at least 1 year post-ASCT.

With regard to this clone: Antigen specificity is unknown.

The V gene is TRBV5-5, the J gene TRBJ2-5; D remains ambiguous. This receptor was identified in a human donor with classical Hodgkin lymphoma. The sequenced sample was peripheral blood mononuclear cells (PBMCs), obtained before the fourth cycle of nivolumab. In DNA, the CDR3 is TGTGCCAGCATCCCACACCCCACTCACCAAGAGACCCAGTACTTC. Protein sequence: CASIPHPTHQETQYF.